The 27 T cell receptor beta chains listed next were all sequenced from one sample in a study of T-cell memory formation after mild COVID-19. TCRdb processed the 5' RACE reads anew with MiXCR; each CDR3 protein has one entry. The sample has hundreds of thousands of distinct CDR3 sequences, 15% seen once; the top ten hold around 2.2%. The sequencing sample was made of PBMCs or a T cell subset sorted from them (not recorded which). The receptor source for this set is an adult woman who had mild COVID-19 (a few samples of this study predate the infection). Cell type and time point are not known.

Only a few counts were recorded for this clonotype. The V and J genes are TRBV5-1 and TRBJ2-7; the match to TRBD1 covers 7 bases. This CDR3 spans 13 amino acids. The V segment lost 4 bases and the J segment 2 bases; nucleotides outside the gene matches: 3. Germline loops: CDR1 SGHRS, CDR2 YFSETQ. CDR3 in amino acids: CASSIGQAYEQYF. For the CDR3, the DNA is TGCGCCAGCAGCATCGGACAGGCCTACGAGCAGTACTTC.

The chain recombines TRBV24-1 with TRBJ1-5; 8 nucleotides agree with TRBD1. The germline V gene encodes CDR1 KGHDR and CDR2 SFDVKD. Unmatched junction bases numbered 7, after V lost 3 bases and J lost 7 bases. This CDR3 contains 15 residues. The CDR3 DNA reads TGTGCCACCAGTGATGAAGCAGGGGGCATGCAGCCCCAGCATTTT. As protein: CATSDEAGGMQPQHF.

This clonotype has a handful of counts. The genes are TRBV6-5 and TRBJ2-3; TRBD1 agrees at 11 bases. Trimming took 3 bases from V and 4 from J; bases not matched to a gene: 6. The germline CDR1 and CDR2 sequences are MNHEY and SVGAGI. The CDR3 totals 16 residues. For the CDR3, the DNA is TGTGCCAGCAGTTATTCTCCGGGACAGGGGGCAGATACGCAGTATTTT. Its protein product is CASSYSPGQGADTQYF.

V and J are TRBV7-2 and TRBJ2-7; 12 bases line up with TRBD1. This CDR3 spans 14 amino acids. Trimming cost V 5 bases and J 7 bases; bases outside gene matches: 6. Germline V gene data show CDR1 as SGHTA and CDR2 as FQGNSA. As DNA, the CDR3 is TGTGCCAGCAGCCAGGGACAGGGGGCGAGGGAGCAGTACTTC. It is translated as CASSQGQGAREQYF.

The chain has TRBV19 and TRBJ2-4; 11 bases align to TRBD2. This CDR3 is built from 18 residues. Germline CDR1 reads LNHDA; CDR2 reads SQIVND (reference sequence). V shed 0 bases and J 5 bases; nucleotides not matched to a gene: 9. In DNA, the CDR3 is TGTGCCAGTAGTATAGATAATCTAGCGGGGGGCGGTGAAAACATTCAGTACTTC. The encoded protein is CASSIDNLAGGGENIQYF. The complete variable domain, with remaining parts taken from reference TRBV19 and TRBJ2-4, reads DGGITQSPKYLFRKEGQNVTLSCEQNLNHDAMYWYRQDPGQGLRLIYYSQIVNDFQKGDIAEGYSVSREKKESFPLTVTSAQKNPTAFYLCASSIDNLAGGGENIQYFGAGTRLSVL.

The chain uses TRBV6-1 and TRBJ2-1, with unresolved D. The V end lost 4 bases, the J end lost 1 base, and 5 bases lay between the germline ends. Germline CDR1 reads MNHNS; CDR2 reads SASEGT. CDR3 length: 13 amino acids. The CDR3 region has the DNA TGTGCCAGCAGTGGTCAGTCCTACAATGAGCAGTTCTTC. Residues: CASSGQSYNEQFF.

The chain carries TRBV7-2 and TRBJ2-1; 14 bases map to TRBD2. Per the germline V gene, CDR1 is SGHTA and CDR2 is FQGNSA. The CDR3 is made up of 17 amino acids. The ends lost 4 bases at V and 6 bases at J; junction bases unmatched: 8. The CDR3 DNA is TGTGCCAGCAGCTCGGGACTAGCGGGGGCGGTCCCCAATGAGCAGTTCTTC. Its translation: CASSSGLAGAVPNEQFF.

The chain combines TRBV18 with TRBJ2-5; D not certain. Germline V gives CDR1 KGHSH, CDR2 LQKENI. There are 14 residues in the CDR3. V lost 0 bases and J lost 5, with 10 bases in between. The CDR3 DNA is TGTGCCAGCTCACCACCATCTACCTCGGAGACCCAGTACTTC. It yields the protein CASSPPSTSETQYF.

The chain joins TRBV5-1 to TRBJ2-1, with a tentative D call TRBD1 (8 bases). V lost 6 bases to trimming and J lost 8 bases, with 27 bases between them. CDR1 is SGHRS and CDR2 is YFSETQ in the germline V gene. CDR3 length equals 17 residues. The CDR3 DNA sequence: TGCGCCAGCACCCGGGGGCGAGGCGGACAGGGAGGGGATGAGCAGTTCTTC. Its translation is CASTRGRGGQGGDEQFF.

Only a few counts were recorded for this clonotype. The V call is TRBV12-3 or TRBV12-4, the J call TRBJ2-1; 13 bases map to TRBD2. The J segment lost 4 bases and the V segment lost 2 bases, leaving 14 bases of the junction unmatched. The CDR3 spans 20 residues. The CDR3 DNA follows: TGTGCCAGCAGTTTAAACAGGGGGATGACTAGCGGGAGGAGATACAATGAGCAGTTCTTC. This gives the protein CASSLNRGMTSGRRYNEQFF.

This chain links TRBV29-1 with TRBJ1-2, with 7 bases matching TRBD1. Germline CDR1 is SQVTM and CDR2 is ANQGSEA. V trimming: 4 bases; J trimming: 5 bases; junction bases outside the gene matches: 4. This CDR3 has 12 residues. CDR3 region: CSVGGQKYGYTF. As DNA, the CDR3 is TGCAGCGTTGGGGGACAGAAATATGGCTACACCTTC.

CDR3 DNA: TGTGCCAGCAGTTTATCGCATGGACAGACAGATACGCAGTATTTT. It translates to CASSLSHGQTDTQYF. The chain combines TRBV27 with TRBJ2-3; possibly TRBD1 for D (6 bases). With 0 bases removed from V and 3 bases from J, the gap between germline ends came to 10 bases. The CDR3 extends over 15 amino acids. Germline V lookup: CDR1 MNHEY, CDR2 SMNVEV (reference sequence).

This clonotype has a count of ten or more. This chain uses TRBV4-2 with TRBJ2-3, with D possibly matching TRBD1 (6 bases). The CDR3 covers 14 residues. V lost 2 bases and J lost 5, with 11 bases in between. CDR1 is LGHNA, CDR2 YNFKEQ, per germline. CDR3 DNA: TGTGCCAGCAGCCAAAGCGACAGGCAAGATACGCAGTATTTT. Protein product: CASSQSDRQDTQYF.

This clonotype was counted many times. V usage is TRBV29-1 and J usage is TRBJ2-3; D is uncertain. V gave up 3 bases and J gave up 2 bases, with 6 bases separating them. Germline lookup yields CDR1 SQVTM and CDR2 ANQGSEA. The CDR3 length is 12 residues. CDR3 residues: CSVDPATDTQYF. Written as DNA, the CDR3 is TGCAGCGTTGATCCAGCCACAGATACGCAGTATTTT.

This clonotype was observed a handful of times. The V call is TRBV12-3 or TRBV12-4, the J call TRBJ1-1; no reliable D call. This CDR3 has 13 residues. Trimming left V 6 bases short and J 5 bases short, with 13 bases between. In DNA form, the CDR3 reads TGTGCCAGCAGCCACCCAGGTGTTACTGAAGCTTTCTTT. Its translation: CASSHPGVTEAFF.

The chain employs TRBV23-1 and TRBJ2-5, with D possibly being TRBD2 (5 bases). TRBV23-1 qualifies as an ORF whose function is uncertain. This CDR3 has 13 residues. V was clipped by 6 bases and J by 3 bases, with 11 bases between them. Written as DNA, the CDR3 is TGCGCCAGCAGCGAACGGGGAAAAGAGACCCAGTACTTC. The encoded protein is CASSERGKETQYF.

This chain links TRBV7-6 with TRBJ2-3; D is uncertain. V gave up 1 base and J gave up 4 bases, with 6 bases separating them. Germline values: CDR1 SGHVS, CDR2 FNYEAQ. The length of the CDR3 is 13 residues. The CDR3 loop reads CASSLVRADTQYF. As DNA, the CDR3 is TGTGCCAGCAGCTTAGTCCGGGCAGATACGCAGTATTTT. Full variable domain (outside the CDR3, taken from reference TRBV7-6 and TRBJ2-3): GAGVSQSPRYKVTKRGQDVALRCDPISGHVSLYWYRQALGQGPEFLTYFNYEAQQDKSGLPNDRFSAERPEGSISTLTIQRTEQRDSAMYRCASSLVRADTQYFGPGTRLTVL.

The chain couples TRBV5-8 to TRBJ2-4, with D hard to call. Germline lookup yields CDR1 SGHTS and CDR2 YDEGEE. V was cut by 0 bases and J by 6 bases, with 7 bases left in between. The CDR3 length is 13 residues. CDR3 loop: CASSLVAVNIQYF. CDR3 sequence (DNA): TGTGCCAGCAGCTTGGTGGCAGTAAACATTCAGTACTTC.

CDR3: CAARQDSNQPQHF. CDR3 sequence (DNA): TGTGCCGCGAGACAGGATAGCAATCAGCCCCAGCATTTT. The chain uses TRBV6-2 or TRBV6-3 and TRBJ1-5; TRBD1 is a possible D gene (6 bases). This CDR3 contains 13 residues. Deletions cut 11 bases from V and 0 bases from J, with 11 bases between. Germline assignment: CDR1 MNHEY and CDR2 SVGEGT.

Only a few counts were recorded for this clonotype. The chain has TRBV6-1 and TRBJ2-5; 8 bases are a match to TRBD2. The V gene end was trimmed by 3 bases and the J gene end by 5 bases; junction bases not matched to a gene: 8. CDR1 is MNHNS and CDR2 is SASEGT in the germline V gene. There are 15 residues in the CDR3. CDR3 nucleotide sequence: TGTGCCAGCAGTGAGTCTAGCGGGTCGGGGGAGACCCAGTACTTC. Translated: CASSESSGSGETQYF.

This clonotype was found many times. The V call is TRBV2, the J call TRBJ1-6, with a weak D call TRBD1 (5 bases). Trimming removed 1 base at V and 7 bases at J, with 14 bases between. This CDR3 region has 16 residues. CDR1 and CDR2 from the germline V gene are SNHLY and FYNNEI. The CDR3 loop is CASSEGWGRTNSPLHF. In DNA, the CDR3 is TGTGCCAGCAGTGAAGGGTGGGGCAGAACAAATTCACCCCTCCACTTT.

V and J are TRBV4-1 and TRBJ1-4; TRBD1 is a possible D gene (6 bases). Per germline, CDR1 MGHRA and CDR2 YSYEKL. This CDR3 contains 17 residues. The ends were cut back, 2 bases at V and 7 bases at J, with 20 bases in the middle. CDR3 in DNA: TGCGCCAGCAGCCAACCGCCAGCCAGGGGTCGAGGTGAAAAACTGTTTTTT. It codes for CASSQPPARGRGEKLFF.

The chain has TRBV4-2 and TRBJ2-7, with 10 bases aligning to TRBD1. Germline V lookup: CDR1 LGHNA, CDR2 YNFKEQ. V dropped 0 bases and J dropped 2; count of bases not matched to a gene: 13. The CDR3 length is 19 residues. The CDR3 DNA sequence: TGTGCCAGCAGCCAAGAGCACCTCCAGTTCGGGACAGGGGCCTACGAGCAGTACTTC. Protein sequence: CASSQEHLQFGTGAYEQYF.

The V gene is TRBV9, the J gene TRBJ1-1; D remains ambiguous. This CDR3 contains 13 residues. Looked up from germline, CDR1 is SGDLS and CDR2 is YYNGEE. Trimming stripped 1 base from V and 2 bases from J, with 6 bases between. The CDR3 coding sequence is TGTGCCAGCAGCGTAAGGGCCAACACTGAAGCTTTCTTT. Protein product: CASSVRANTEAFF.

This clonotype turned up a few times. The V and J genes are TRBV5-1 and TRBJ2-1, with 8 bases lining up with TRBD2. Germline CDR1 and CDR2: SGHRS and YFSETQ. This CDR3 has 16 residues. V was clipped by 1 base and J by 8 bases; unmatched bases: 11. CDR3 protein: CASSLITGGPSHEQFF. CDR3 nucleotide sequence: TGCGCCAGCAGCTTGATTACGGGGGGGCCATCCCATGAGCAGTTCTTC.

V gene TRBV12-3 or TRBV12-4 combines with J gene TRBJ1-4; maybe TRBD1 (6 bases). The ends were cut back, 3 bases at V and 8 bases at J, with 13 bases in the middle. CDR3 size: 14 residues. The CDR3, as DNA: TGTGCCAGCAGTTTCAACAGGGCGGCGGAAAAACTGTTTTTT. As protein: CASSFNRAAEKLFF.

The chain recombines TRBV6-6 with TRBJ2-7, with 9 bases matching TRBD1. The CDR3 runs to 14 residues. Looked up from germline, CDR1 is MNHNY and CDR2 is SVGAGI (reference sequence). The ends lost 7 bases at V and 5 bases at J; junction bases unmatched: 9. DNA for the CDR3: TGTGCCAGCACCCGAGAGGGACAGGGCGACGAGCAGTACTTC. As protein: CASTREGQGDEQYF.